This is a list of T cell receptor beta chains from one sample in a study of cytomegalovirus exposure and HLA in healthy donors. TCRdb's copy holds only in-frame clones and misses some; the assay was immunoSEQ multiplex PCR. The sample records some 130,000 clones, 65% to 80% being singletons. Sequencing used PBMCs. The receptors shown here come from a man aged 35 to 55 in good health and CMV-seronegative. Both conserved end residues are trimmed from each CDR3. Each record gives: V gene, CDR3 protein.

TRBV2,ASSYRRSGNEQF
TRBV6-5,ASSYTGTSLTDTQY
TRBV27,ASSLGQGAYQPQH
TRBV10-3,AIRGGQVNTEAF
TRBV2,ASREQGASQPQH
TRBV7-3,ASSYEGQGDSPLH
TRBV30,AWIRDTRRGNEKLF
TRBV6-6,ASSRTGGVVGEKLF
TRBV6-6,AKPGQGTDTQY
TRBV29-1,SVGAYEQY
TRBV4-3,ASSPRGGRNTEAF
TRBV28,ASSPTGTGGELYT
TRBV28,ASSPGQGVEQY
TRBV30,AWSFGQGISYEQY
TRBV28,ASTQGQGARQPQH
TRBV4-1,ASAGQTYNEQF
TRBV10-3,AIRPPEDSLFFYGYT
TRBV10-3,AVNPGLAGGSYNEQF
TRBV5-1,ASSLSSTDTQY
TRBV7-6,ASSLGQGLESYEQY
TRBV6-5,ASSSGRAGNTIY
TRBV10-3,ALGQDLTDTQY
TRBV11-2,ASSRDRGGDTQY
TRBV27,ASSLGTEVVSYNEQF
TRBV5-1,ASSIGTSGVTDTQY
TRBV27,ASRGLAGGQADTQY
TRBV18,ASSPLVQGQATEAF
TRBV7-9,ASSETPGQGNTDTQY
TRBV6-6,ASSRGLAGAIDTQY
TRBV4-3,ASSQAGQGREKLF
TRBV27,ASSSGTGQSSYNSPLH
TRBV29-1,SVTGQGADEQF
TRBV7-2,ASRSGTGGGGYT
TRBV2,ASSASFYEQY
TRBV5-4,ASSASGTISYEQY